The T cell receptor (beta chain) under discussion was sequenced for a study of T cell clonotyping in hematopoietic cell transplantation. Turning to the study itself: Pretransplant recipient samples were taken after cytoreduction.

This CDR3 spans 11 amino acids. Germline trimming cut 5 bases from V and 10 bases from J; bases unmatched to any gene: 4. Germline CDR1 and CDR2: SGHVS and FNYEAQ. Assay used: immunoSEQ multiplex PCR; TCRdb lists only in-frame clones, some missing. The table shows fewer than 100,000 clones, with about 95% occurring only once. This clone has only one observation. The time point is: recipient sample about 28 days before transplant, after cytoreduction. Blood collection times were about day -28 and days 30, 100, 180 posttransplant. This specimen consisted of peripheral blood mononuclear cells, obtained before stem cell transplant. This sequence joins TRBV7-6 and TRBJ1-1, with 7 bases identical to TRBD1. This clonotype originated in a woman aged 45-65 years with acute myeloid leukemia. Some clones in this sample may be carry-over from other donors' samples. The chain's CDR3 is CASSPGGSAFF. The CDR3, as DNA: TGTGCCAGCAGCCCAGGGGGGTCAGCTTTCTTT. The full variable domain, its missing parts supplied by reference TRBV7-6 and TRBJ1-1, is GAGVSQSPRYKVTKRGQDVALRCDPISGHVSLYWYRQALGQGPEFLTYFNYEAQQDKSGLPNDRFSAERPEGSISTLTIQRTEQRDSAMYRCASSPGGSAFFGQGTRLTVV.